This T cell receptor (beta chain) was obtained from a study of T cell repertoires in cytomegalovirus infection. Each CDR3 protein gets one entry after TCRdb re-called the reads with MiXCR. This sample has about 230,000 distinct CDR3 sequences, with approximately 22% found just once. This clonotype was detected only a few times. This CDR3 spans 14 amino acids. V shed 8 bases, J shed 5 bases, and the junction held 9 bases outside the gene matches. V is TRBV12-3 or TRBV12-4 and J is TRBJ2-7, with 10 bases lining up with TRBD1. Sequencing input: CD8+ T cells from PBMCs. The sequence was collected from a human donor in good health (CMV status not recorded). Some clones in this sample may be carry-over from other donors' samples. CDR3 loop: CASRPTGGWDEQYF. Written as DNA, the CDR3 is TGTGCCAGCCGACCGACAGGGGGCTGGGACGAGCAGTACTTC.